This note documents a single T cell receptor beta chain sequence. Its antigen remains unidentified. The record originates from a study of T cell responses to AZD1222 COVID-19 vaccine. Study as a whole: Researchers grouped second doses given at about 4 or about 12 weeks into one pool. Whole-study findings and limits: Baseline serostatus was positive in only six or seven AZD1222 recipients. With dominance at 160-218 and 743-854, vaccine-associated CD4 TCRs spanned spike. The donors showed a predominance of white British ancestry and of females, with possible underestimation of clonal diversity.

Trimming stripped 7 bases from V and 8 bases from J, with 17 bases between. CDR1 MNHEY and CDR2 SVGAGI come from the germline V gene. The CDR3 totals 13 residues. Some clones are missing from TCRdb's copy, which holds only in-frame ones; the method was immunoSEQ multiplex PCR. The repertoire holds 150,000 to 200,000 clones, with 90% to 95% as singletons. The sequence was collected from an adult in good health. The V gene is TRBV6-5, the J gene TRBJ1-2; D ambiguous. This sample comprised peripheral blood, obtained on day 0 of AZD1222 vaccination. Here the CDR3 reads CASKRVGLGGYTF. The DNA for the CDR3 is TGTGCCAGCAAGAGGGTAGGTCTAGGCGGCTACACCTTC.